This T cell receptor (beta chain) is from a study of cytomegalovirus exposure and HLA in healthy donors. Study overall: The study's early data release held about 80 million unique TCRs from HLA-typed donors. Study-wide results and caveats: Most of the CMV-associated TCR beta chains (in a later analysis) appeared to be HLA-restricted. Later genetic work tied a missense DCLRE1C variant to beta-chain V and J trimming. While the bulk of TCR sequences proved rare, some public TCRs turned up in many donors.

PCR amplification relied on 60 Vbeta primers (plus 13 Jbeta primers). Some clones are missing from TCRdb's copy, which holds only in-frame ones; the method was immunoSEQ multiplex PCR. This sample has 200,000 or so clones, with 80% found just once. Germline loops: CDR1 SNHLY, CDR2 FYNNEI. The CDR3 is 16 amino acids. V gave up 3 bases and J gave up 6 bases; unmatched junction bases: 12. As concerns this clone: The target antigen is unknown.

Sequencing was carried out using PBMCs. The gene calls are TRBV2 and TRBJ1-2; 8 bases map to TRBD1. This receptor was taken from a man aged 40-50 years in good health and CMV-seropositive. The CDR3 sequence: CASSDVPGGGRNGYTF. CDR3 bases: TGTGCCAGCAGTGACGTGCCAGGGGGCGGGAGAAATGGCTACACCTTC.